This TCR beta chain was obtained from a study of CD8+ T cells in alopecia areata (dated by TCRdb to 2016 to 2019). With respect to the entire study: The treated patients took part in an open-label pilot trial in which moderate-to-severe alopecia areata was treated with oral tofacitinib at 5 to 10 mg twice daily. For the treated patients, the SALT score, which quantifies what percentage of scalp surface area is affected, served as the measure of disease severity. Tofacitinib-treated patients had biopsies at baseline and at 4 and 24 weeks of treatment, with a later scalp biopsy in several patients. Amplification of TCRbeta CDR3 regions was done by immunoSEQ multiplex PCR using 35 Vbeta forward primers and 13 Jbeta reverse primers. RNA came from the PAXgene miRNA kit for fixed scalp, the miRNeasy kit for PBMCs, and the RNeasy kit for mouse skin. To study T cell clonal expansion in alopecia areata, the researchers applied high-throughput TCRbeta sequencing to both the C3H/HeJ mouse model and human patients. Scalp clonality was compared among normal scalp (n=4), patchy alopecia areata scalp (n=8), and alopecia totalis/universalis scalp (n=8). Scalp tissue and sorted CD4+ and CD8+ peripheral blood T cells from patchy and totalis/universalis alopecia areata patients and from healthy controls were covered by human TCRbeta sequencing. Tofacitinib was given for 6 to 18 months, followed by 6 months of follow-up off drug to assess delayed response and recurrence.

This clone qualifies as medium-sized (0.01 to 0.1%). The antigen it binds to is not known. Per-base quality was not reported, and no clone a single base away is much larger than it. Read against the paper, the sample's time point label means: around 24 weeks on oral tofacitinib. According to the study, the label for this sample's treatment or condition signals: oral pan-JAK inhibitor, 5-10 mg twice daily. Peripheral blood and lesional scalp punch biopsies were obtained from patients with alopecia areata. PBMCs were isolated by density centrifugation and stained for CD3, CD4 and CD8, and CD4+ and CD8+ T cells were sorted on a FACSAria. The research as a whole found: Because the treated cohort was small and had just a single nonresponder, larger studies are needed to establish links between baseline CD8+ expansion and response. Compared with normal scalp, lesional scalp, particularly in alopecia totalis/universalis, had higher clonality and more expanded CD8+ clones, which suggests antigenic drive. Unlike mouse skin, which is dominated by gammadelta T cells, normal human skin has resident alphabeta T cells that are also sequenced, and this complicates analysis of the scalp TCR repertoire. Many expanded lesional clones persisted in scalp and blood during tofacitinib treatment, which may partly explain relapse after stopping treatment. With tofacitinib, both scalp clonality and the number of expanded CD8+ clones among the top 100 scalp clones went down significantly. TCR sequences shared between patients were less clear than in mice, possibly partly because of HLA diversity in the patient population.

Receptors were amplified or captured by the immunoSEQ multiplex PCR assay. To provide template for TCR sequencing, every sample had RNA extracted and reverse transcribed into cDNA. First-strand cDNA was synthesized using SuperScript III with a 2:1 mix of oligo-dT and random hexamers. A synthetic immune receptor repertoire was used to gauge amplification bias, and whatever bias remained was removed computationally. The study's own analysis went as follows. After raw reads were preprocessed to remove errors, the CDR3 was defined following IMGT conventions as running from the conserved cysteine to phenylalanine. Clonality was calculated as 1 minus Shannon entropy normalized by log2 of the number of productive unique TCRs. Whether scalp clones were CD4 or CD8 was inferred by matching scalp TCRbeta sequences against CD4 and CD8 repertoires sorted from blood. This is the immuneACCESS table as TCRdb keeps it, with only in-frame sequences that have V and J called. A part of the clones is gone; compared with another copy, unresolved V genes explain less than half, and the rest is unexplained. V, J and clone size are those of that table, while D and trimming were read from the DNA. This sample has fewer than 250,000 clones in its table, and around three fifths of those were observed once. The ten largest clones add up to approximately 1% of the sample.

The TCR sequence derives from a human donor with alopecia areata. The sequencing here drew on CD4+ T cells sorted from blood, taken at week 24, from a patient treated with tofacitinib.

DNA sequence: TGTGCCAGCAGCTTAAGGCAGCCTTTCTCAGCTGGGGCCAACGTCCTGACTTTC. The resulting protein is CASSLRQPFSAGANVLTF. The chain is assembled from TRBV7-3 and TRBJ2-6; the D gene is not confidently resolved. The germline V gene specifies SGHTA as CDR1 and FQGTGA as CDR2. The CDR3 goes from the cysteine to the phenylalanine over 18 residues. The only DNA kept is the CDR3, 54 bases in frame from the first base. V lost 1 base and J lost 2 bases; the stretch between them is 15 bases long.